The rows below give T cell receptor beta chains drawn from one sample of a study of T cells in Graves' hyperthyroidism and ophthalmopathy. TCRdb recomputed calls from the multiplex PCR reads with MiXCR, one row per CDR3 protein. Of 270,000 or so distinct CDR3 sequences in the sample, 20% to 25% are singletons; the top ten hold about 30%. Sequencing was performed on blood. The source is a man in his forties with Graves' hyperthyroidism that later progressed to Graves' ophthalmopathy. The conserved cysteine and the conserved F or W are not part of the CDR3 here.

TRBV18,TRBJ2-5,ASSKTGEPARRETQY
TRBV10-3,TRBJ2-3,ATGGDSSTDTQY
TRBV24-1,TRBJ1-1,ATSETGITGMNTEAF
TRBV25-1,TRBJ2-7,ASSEPGQGHEQY
TRBV4-2,TRBJ1-1,ASSPERTRGGTEAF
TRBV20-1,TRBJ2-7,SARLRGRESPPYEQY
TRBV11-3,TRBJ1-2,ASSSNTGREGYT
TRBV5-1,TRBJ2-5,ASSLSVAEQETQY
TRBV28,TRBJ2-7,ASSPRTPVSYEQY
TRBV20-1,TRBJ2-5,SARLILETQY
TRBV28,TRBJ1-2,ASSTPGPSYGYT
TRBV29-1,TRBJ2-5,SAQIGGVGETQY
TRBV6-2/TRBV6-3,TRBJ1-5,ASSYGTIGPQH
TRBV3-1,TRBJ2-7,ASSPTGTTYEQY
TRBV15,TRBJ2-5,ATSRDLFSGSETQY
TRBV18,TRBJ1-1,ASSPAQANTEAF
TRBV20-1,TRBJ1-2,SASYLTGWNYGYT
TRBV20-1,TRBJ2-7,SASPRGPSEQY
TRBV12-3/TRBV12-4,TRBJ2-7,ASSVGTGYEQY
TRBV28,TRBJ1-2,ASSFGLYGYT